Each of the 18 T cell receptor beta chains below was sequenced from the same sample in a study of blood T cell repertoires in COVID-19. The method was immunoSEQ multiplex PCR; TCRdb's version includes in-frame clones alone and lacks a portion of them. The data show around 200,000 clones, 75% to 90% seen once. Sequenced input: peripheral blood. These receptors were obtained from a woman aged 35 to 49 with COVID-19, enrolled during active disease.

CDR3 nucleotide sequence: TGTGCCAGCAGTTTAAATAGTGAGCAGTTCTTC. It translates to CASSLNSEQFF. The genes are TRBV27 and TRBJ2-1, with no clear D. The germline V gene encodes CDR1 MNHEY and CDR2 SMNVEV (reference sequence). The CDR3 is 11 residues long. V lost 2 bases, J lost 9 bases, and 5 bases lay in between.

The CDR3 region has the DNA TGTGCTAGTGGTTTGGGTACCGGGGGAGGTGAGCCCCAGCATTTT. Its translation is CASGLGTGGGEPQHF. This chain links TRBV12-5 with TRBJ1-5; TRBD1 might be the D (5 bases). Per germline, CDR1 LGHNT and CDR2 FRNRAP. This CDR3 spans 15 amino acids. Between the trimmed V and J ends, which lost 1 base and 8 bases, there was a span of 15 bases.

This chain joins TRBV19 and TRBJ2-1; maybe TRBD1 (6 bases). The V and J ends lost 5 bases and 3 bases respectively, with 8 bases between them. The germline CDR1 and CDR2 sequences are LNHDA and SQIVND (reference sequence). This CDR3 has 13 amino acids. Here the CDR3 reads CASSGGSYNEQFF. In DNA, the CDR3 is TGTGCCAGTAGTGGGGGCAGCTACAATGAGCAGTTCTTC.

In the case of this clone: This CDR3 is missing its conserved last phenylalanine or tryptophan, likely due to a read error. The DNA is omitted, as the CDR3 cannot be located on it reliably, and the CDR3 follows TCRdb's listing. V and J are TRBV5-1 and TRBJ1-1; the D call of TRBD1 is as the table states it, not checked on the DNA. Germline CDR1 reads SGHRS; CDR2 reads YFSETQ. The CDR3 is 13 residues long, ends included. The CDR3 reads CASSPPGQAIFVL.

This clone is a singleton in its sample. The rearrangement joins TRBV7-9 to TRBJ2-2; 8 bases line up with TRBD2. Trimming removed 5 bases from V and 2 bases from J; junction bases left unmatched: 7. The CDR3 has 16 amino acids. CDR1 SEHNR and CDR2 FQNEAQ come from the germline V gene (reference sequence). The CDR3 here is CASSARGGRNTGELFF. In DNA form, the CDR3 reads TGTGCCAGCAGCGCCCGCGGGGGGCGCAACACCGGGGAGCTGTTTTTT. The full variable domain, its missing parts supplied by reference TRBV7-9 and TRBJ2-2, is DTGVSQNPRHKITKRGQNVTFRCDPISEHNRLYWYRQTLGQGPEFLTYFQNEAQLEKSRLLSDRFSAERPKGSFSTLEIQRTEQGDSAMYLCASSARGGRNTGELFFGEGSRLTVL.

V is TRBV6-1 and J is TRBJ1-5; TRBD1 aligns across 7 bases. The V gene end was trimmed by 2 bases and the J gene end by 1 base; junction bases not matched to a gene: 8. Germline values: CDR1 MNHNS, CDR2 SASEGT. The CDR3 spans 17 residues. This CDR3 reads CASSEWDRKWSNQPQHF. CDR3 DNA sequence: TGTGCCAGCAGTGAATGGGACAGAAAGTGGAGCAATCAGCCCCAGCATTTT.

The chain has TRBV6-5 and TRBJ1-1; D uncertain. The germline gives CDR1 MNHEY, CDR2 SVGAGI. CDR3 length: 11 residues. The V gene lost 7 bases and the J gene lost 3 bases, with 6 bases spanning the gap. CDR3 sequence (DNA): TGTGCCAGCAAGGAGTACACTGAAGCTTTCTTT. The encoded protein is CASKEYTEAFF.

The chain links TRBV4-2 to TRBJ1-1, with 9 bases identical to TRBD1. V gave up 2 bases and J gave up 3 bases; unmatched junction bases: 10. Germline loops: CDR1 LGHNA, CDR2 YNFKEQ. The CDR3 totals 17 residues. CDR3 nucleotide sequence: TGTGCCAGCAGCCAACTGTCCGGGACAGGGCCTTACACTGAAGCTTTCTTT. Residues: CASSQLSGTGPYTEAFF.

The gene calls are TRBV12-3 or TRBV12-4 and TRBJ2-7; possibly TRBD1 for D (5 bases). The CDR3 loop spans 13 amino acids. V was shortened by 4 bases and J by 7 bases, with 14 bases between the two germline ends. For the CDR3, the DNA is TGTGCCAGCAGTTCCTCAGGGATAGGTGAGCAGTACTTC. Amino acid sequence: CASSSSGIGEQYF.

This clone was picked up a small number of times. This sequence joins TRBV6-4 and TRBJ1-4; 9 bases match TRBD1. There are 14 residues in the CDR3. Germline-derived CDR1 and CDR2 are MRHNA and SNTAGT. The J segment lost 7 bases and the V segment lost 5 bases, leaving 5 bases of the junction unmatched. The CDR3, as DNA: TGTGCCAGCAGTCCGGGACAGGGAAGTGAAAAACTGTTTTTT. Translating it yields CASSPGQGSEKLFF.

The CDR3 is CASSVRQGGDQPQHF. The CDR3 DNA reads as TGTGCCAGCAGCGTACGACAGGGCGGCGATCAGCCCCAGCATTTT. The chain couples TRBV7-6 to TRBJ1-5, with 7 positions matching TRBD1. Germline V lookup: CDR1 SGHVS, CDR2 FNYEAQ. V shed 5 bases, J shed 5 bases, and the junction held 9 bases outside the gene matches. The CDR3 extends over 15 amino acids.

The gene calls are TRBV27 and TRBJ2-2; 7 bases are shared with TRBD1. V lost 5 bases, J lost 1 base, and 4 bases stayed unmatched. This CDR3 has 15 amino acids. Germline-derived CDR1 and CDR2 are MNHEY and SMNVEV (reference sequence). The CDR3 nucleotides read TGTGCCAGCAGTCCAAGACAGGGGAACACCGGGGAGCTGTTTTTT. It translates to CASSPRQGNTGELFF.

The table lists this clone with a count of one. The chain joins TRBV27 to TRBJ1-2; 7 bases agree with TRBD1. CDR1 MNHEY and CDR2 SMNVEV come from the germline V gene (reference sequence). V dropped 5 bases and J dropped 8; count of bases not matched to a gene: 17. CDR3 length: 16 amino acids. CDR3 region: CASSLDRDGVVEGYTF. CDR3 DNA sequence: TGTGCCAGCAGTCTCGACAGGGACGGAGTAGTGGAGGGCTACACCTTC.

The chain combines TRBV27 with TRBJ2-5, with D possibly TRBD2 on 5 matching bases. The CDR3 has 14 residues. Trimming took 1 base from V and 3 from J, leaving 9 bases between them. From germline, CDR1 is MNHEY and CDR2 SMNVEV (reference sequence). The CDR3 reads CASSLLYGKETQYF. The CDR3 coding sequence is TGTGCCAGCAGTTTATTATACGGGAAAGAGACCCAGTACTTC.

Notes on this clone: Different DNA sequences within this sample yield the same CDR3. V gene TRBV27 combines with J gene TRBJ2-7, with a tentative D call TRBD1 (5 bases). Germline CDR1 and CDR2: MNHEY and SMNVEV (reference sequence). The CDR3 extends over 12 amino acids. Trimming pared 5 bases from V and 3 bases from J, leaving 8 bases between. Here the CDR3 reads CASSPTGYEQYF. The DNA for the CDR3 is TGTGCCAGCAGTCCTACAGGCTACGAGCAGTACTTC.

The CDR3, as DNA: TGTGCCAGCAGCGGGGGACAGACTCCCTACGAGCAGTACTTC. Amino acid sequence: CASSGGQTPYEQYF. The gene calls are TRBV9 and TRBJ2-7; 7 bases map to TRBD1. The CDR3 spans 14 residues. The germline CDR1 and CDR2 sequences are SGDLS and YYNGEE. The J segment lost 2 bases and the V segment lost 3 bases, leaving 5 bases of the junction unmatched.

The CDR3 loop reads CASSQGLSGYTF. CDR3 DNA: TGTGCCAGCAGTCAGGGCCTTTCTGGCTACACCTTC. The chain carries TRBV12-3 or TRBV12-4 and TRBJ1-2; weak D call: TRBD1 (5 bases). Trimming took off 5 bases at V and 7 bases at J, with 11 bases between the two ends. CDR3 length equals 12 residues.

The table lists this clone with a few counts. V gene TRBV29-1 combines with J gene TRBJ2-2, with 7 bases identical to TRBD1. V gave up 2 bases and J gave up 13 bases; unmatched junction bases: 13. The CDR3 is 14 amino acids. The germline CDR1 and CDR2 sequences are SQVTM and ANQGSEA. In nucleotides, the CDR3 is TGCAGCGTTGAAAGGGGGCAAGGCCGGGGTGGGCTGTTTTTT. Translation: CSVERGQGRGGLFF.